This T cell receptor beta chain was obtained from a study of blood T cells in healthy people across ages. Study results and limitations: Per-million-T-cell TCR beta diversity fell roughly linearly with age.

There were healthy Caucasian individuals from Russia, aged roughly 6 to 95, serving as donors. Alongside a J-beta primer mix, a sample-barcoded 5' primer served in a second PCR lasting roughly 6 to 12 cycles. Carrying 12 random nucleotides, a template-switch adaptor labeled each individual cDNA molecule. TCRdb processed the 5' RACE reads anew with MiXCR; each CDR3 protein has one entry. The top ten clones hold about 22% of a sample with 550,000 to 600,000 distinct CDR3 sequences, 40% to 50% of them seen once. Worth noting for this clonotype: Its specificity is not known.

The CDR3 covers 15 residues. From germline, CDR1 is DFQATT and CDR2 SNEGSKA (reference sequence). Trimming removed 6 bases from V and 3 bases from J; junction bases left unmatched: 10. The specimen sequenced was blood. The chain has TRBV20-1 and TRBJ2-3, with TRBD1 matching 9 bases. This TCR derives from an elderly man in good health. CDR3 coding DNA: TGCAGTGCCCCAAATAGGACAGGGGTAACAGATACGCAGTATTTT. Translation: CSAPNRTGVTDTQYF.